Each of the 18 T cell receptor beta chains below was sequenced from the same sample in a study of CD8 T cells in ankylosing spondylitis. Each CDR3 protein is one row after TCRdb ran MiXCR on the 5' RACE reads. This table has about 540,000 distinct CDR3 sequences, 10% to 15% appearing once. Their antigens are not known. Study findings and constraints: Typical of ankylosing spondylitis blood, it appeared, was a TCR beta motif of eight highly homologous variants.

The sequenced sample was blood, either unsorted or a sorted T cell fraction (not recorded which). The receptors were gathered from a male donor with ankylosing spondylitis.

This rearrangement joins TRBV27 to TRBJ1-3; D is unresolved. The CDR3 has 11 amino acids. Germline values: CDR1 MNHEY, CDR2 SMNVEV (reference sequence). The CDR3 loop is CESRSGNTIYF. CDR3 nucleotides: TGTGAGAGTAGGTCTGGAAACACCATATATTTT.

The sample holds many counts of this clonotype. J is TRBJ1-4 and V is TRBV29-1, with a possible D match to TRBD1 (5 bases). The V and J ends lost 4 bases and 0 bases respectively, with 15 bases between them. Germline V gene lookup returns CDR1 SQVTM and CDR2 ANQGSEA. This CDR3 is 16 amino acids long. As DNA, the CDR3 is TGCAGCGTTGGTGCAGGGAGTTGGGCAACTAATGAAAAACTGTTTTTT. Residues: CSVGAGSWATNEKLFF.

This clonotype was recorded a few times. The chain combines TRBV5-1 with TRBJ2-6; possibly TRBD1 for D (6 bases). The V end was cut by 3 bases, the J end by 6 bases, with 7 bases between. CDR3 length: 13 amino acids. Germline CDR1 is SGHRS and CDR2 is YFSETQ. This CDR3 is CASSSGQANVLTF. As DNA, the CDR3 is TGCGCCAGCAGCTCGGGACAGGCCAACGTCCTGACTTTC.

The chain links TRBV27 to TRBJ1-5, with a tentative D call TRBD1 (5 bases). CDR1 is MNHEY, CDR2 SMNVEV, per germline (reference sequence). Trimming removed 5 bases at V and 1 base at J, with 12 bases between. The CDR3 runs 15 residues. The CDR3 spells CASSTLRGSNQPQHF. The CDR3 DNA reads TGTGCCAGCAGTACTCTCCGGGGGAGCAATCAGCCCCAGCATTTT.

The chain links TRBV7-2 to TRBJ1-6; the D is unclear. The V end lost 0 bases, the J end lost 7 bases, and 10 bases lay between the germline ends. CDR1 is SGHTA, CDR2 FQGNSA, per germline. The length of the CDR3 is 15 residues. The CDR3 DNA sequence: TGTGCCAGCAGCTTAGCGGGGAATACGAATTCACCCCTCCACTTT. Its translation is CASSLAGNTNSPLHF.

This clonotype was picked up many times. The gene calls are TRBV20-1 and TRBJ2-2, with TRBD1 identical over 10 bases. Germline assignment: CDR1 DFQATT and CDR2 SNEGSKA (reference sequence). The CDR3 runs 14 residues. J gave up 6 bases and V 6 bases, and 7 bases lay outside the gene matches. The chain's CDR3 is CSAQGQGRAGELFF. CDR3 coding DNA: TGCAGTGCCCAGGGACAGGGGAGAGCCGGGGAGCTGTTTTTT.

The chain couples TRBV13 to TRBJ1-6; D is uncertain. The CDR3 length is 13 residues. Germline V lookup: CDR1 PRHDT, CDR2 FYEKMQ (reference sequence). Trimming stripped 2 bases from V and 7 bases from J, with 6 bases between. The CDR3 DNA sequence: TGTGCCAGCAGCTTATTTGGGAATTCACCCCTCCACTTT. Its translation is CASSLFGNSPLHF.

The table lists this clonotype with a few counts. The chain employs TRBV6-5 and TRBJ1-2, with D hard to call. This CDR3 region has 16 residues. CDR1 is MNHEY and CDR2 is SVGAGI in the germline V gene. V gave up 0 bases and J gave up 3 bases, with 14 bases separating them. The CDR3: CASSYSVGTPDYGYTF. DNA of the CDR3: TGTGCCAGCAGTTACTCGGTCGGCACGCCCGACTATGGCTACACCTTC.

This chain's CDR3 is CSASLGLPSGRADTQYF. CDR3 in DNA: TGCAGTGCTAGCCTCGGGTTACCTAGCGGGAGAGCAGATACGCAGTATTTT. The rearrangement links TRBV20-1 to TRBJ2-3; 10 positions agree with TRBD2. Per the germline V gene, CDR1 is DFQATT and CDR2 is SNEGSKA (reference sequence). Losses at the gene ends were 3 bases for V and 4 bases for J; bases not matched to a gene: 13. The CDR3 is 17 residues long.

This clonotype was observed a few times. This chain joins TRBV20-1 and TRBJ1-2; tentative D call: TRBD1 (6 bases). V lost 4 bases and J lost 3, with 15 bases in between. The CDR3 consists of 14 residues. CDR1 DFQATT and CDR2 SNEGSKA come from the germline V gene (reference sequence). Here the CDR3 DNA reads TGCAGTGCTACCCCCTTACCAGGGGACTATGGCTACACCTTC. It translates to CSATPLPGDYGYTF.

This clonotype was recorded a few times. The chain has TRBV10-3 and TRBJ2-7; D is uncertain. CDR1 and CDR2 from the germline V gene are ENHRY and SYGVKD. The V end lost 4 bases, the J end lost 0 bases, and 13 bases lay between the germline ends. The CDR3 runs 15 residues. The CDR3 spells CAISGPPLSSYEQYF. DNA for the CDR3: TGTGCCATCAGTGGCCCTCCTCTCAGCTCCTACGAGCAGTACTTC.

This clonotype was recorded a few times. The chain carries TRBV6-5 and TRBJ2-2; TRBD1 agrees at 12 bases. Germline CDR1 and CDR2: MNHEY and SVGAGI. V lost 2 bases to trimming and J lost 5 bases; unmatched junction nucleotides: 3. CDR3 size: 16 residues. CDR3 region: CASSYPGQGATGELFF. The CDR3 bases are TGTGCCAGCAGTTACCCGGGACAGGGGGCGACCGGGGAGCTGTTTTTT.

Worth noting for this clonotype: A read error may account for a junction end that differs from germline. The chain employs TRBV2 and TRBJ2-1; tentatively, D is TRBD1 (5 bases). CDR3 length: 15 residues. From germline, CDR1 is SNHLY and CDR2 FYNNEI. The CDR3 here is CASCDWKGAYNEQFF. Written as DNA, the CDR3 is TGTGCCAGCTGTGATTGGAAAGGGGCCTACAATGAGCAGTTCTTC.

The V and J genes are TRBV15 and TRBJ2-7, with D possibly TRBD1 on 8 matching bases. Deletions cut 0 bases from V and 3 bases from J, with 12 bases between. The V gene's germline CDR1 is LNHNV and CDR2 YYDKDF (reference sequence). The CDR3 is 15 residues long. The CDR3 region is CATSREDREGYEQYF. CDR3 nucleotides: TGTGCCACCAGCAGAGAGGACAGGGAGGGCTACGAGCAGTACTTC.

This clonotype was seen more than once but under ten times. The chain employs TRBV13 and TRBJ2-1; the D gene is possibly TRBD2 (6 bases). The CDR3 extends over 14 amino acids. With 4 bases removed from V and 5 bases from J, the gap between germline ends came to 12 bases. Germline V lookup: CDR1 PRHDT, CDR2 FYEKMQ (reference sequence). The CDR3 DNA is TGTGCCAGCAGCTCCAGGACGGGGGACAATGAGCAGTTCTTC. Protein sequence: CASSSRTGDNEQFF.

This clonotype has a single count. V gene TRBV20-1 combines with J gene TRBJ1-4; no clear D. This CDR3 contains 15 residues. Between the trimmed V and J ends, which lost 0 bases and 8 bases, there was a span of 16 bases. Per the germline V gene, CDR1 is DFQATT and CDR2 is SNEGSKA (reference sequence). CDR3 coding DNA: TGCAGTGCTAGAGATTTCCCGGGAACAAGGGAAAAACTGTTTTTT. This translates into CSARDFPGTREKLFF.

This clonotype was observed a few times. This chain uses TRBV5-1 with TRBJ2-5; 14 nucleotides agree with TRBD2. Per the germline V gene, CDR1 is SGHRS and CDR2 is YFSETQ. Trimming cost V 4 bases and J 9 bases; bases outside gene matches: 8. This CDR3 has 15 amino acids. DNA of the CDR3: TGCGCCAGCAGCCAAGGGACTAGCGGGAGTATAGCCCAGTACTTC. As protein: CASSQGTSGSIAQYF.

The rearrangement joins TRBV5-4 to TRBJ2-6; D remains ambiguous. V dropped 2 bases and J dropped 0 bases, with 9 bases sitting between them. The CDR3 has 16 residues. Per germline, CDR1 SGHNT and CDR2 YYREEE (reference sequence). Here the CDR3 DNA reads TGTGCCAGCAGCTTCGCCGGAAGCTCTGGGGCCAACGTCCTGACTTTC. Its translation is CASSFAGSSGANVLTF.